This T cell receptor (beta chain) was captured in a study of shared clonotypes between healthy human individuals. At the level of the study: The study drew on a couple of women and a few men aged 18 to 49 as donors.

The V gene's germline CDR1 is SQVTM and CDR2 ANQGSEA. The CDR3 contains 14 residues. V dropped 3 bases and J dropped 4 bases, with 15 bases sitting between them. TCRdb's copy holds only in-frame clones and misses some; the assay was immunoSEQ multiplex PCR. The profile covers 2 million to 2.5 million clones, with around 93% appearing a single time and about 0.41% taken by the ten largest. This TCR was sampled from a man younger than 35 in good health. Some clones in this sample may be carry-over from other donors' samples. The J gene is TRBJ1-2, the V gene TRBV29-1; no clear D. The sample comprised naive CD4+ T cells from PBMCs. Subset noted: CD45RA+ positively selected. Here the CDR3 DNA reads TGCAGCGTTGAGGTAGGCTCTCTCGGCTATGGCTACACCTTC. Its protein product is CSVEVGSLGYGYTF.